A selection of T cell receptor beta chains follows, all from one sample in a study of response to subunit inactivated influenza vaccine. TCRdb analysed the RT-PCR reads with MiXCR anew, one entry per CDR3 protein. The repertoire holds about 780,000 distinct CDR3 sequences, approximately 18% seen once, with approximately 10% in the top ten. The sequenced sample was PBMCs from blood, obtained 4 to 6 days after vaccination. These receptors came from a man aged 50 to 60 who received an inactivated influenza vaccine. CDR3s include the opening cysteine and the closing phenylalanine or tryptophan. The D gene is left open where the match is weak. Clone size, where shown, is once, few, many, or a class for clones that have expanded.

d_call j_call clone_size v_call cdr3_nt cdr3_aa
TRBD1 TRBJ1-2 few TRBV6-1 TGTGCCAGCGATACAGGGGGCTTGGCCTATGGCTACACCTTC CASDTGGLAYGYTF
- TRBJ1-6 - TRBV28 TGTGCCAGCAGTTTAACCGGGGGCTACTCACCCCTCCACTTT CASSLTGGYSPLHF
- TRBJ1-1 many TRBV12-3/TRBV12-4 TGTGCCAGCAGTTTAGGGGGCAGGAACACTGAAGCTTTCTTT CASSLGGRNTEAFF
TRBD2 TRBJ2-3 few TRBV12-5 TGTGCTAGTGGTTTGGTATACGGGGGGATTACGGATACGCAGTATTTT CASGLVYGGITDTQYF
- TRBJ2-5 few TRBV5-1 TGCGCCAGCAGACGGGACATCATCGAGACCCAGTACTTC CASRRDIIETQYF
TRBD2 TRBJ2-2 few TRBV7-2 TGTGCCAGCAGGCCGGCGGGAGGTTCCACCGGGGAGCTGTTTTTT CASRPAGGSTGELFF
TRBD1 TRBJ2-7 - TRBV6-1 TGTGCCAGCAGACCTCTTACCGGGACAGTGACCTACGAGCAGTACTTC CASRPLTGTVTYEQYF
TRBD2 TRBJ2-5 many TRBV5-6 TGTGCCAGCAGCTGGGGAACACCGGGACTAGAGAAAGCGGCCCAGTACTTC CASSWGTPGLEKAAQYF
TRBD1 TRBJ1-6 few TRBV12-3/TRBV12-4 TGTGCCAGCAGCCGGGGACAGTTAAATTCACCCCTCCACTTT CASSRGQLNSPLHF
- TRBJ1-1 - TRBV12-3/TRBV12-4 TGTGCCAGCAGCTACAGGGTGAGGGAAACTGAAGCTTTCTTT CASSYRVRETEAFF
TRBD1 TRBJ1-5 - TRBV5-8 TGTGCCAGCAGCTCCGGGACAGGTTCTTTTAGCAATCAGCCCCAGCATTTT CASSSGTGSFSNQPQHF
TRBD1 TRBJ1-2 few TRBV12-3/TRBV12-4 TGTGCCAGCAGTTTAGACAGGGGAGCTAACTATGGCTACACCTTC CASSLDRGANYGYTF
- TRBJ2-2 few TRBV29-1 TGCAGCGGGAGTGAAGGCTTAAACACCGGGGAGCTGTTTTTT CSGSEGLNTGELFF
- TRBJ2-3 - TRBV5-8 TGTGCCAGCAGCTTGATGACAGTCCCTTTCACAGATACGCAGTATTTT CASSLMTVPFTDTQYF
TRBD2 TRBJ2-1 few TRBV4-3 TGCGCCAGCAGCCTTGGTAGCGGGGGGGCATATGAGCAGTTCTTC CASSLGSGGAYEQFF
- TRBJ1-3 many TRBV5-1 TGCGCCAGCAGCCCCTCGGGGGATCGAGGAAACACCATATATTTT CASSPSGDRGNTIYF
TRBD1 TRBJ1-4 few TRBV4-1 TGCGCCAGCAGCCAAGACTGGGCCAGGGGGACTAATGAAAAACTGTTTTTT CASSQDWARGTNEKLFF
- TRBJ1-2 once TRBV30 TGTGCCTGGAGTGTACCGCTGGGCAGGAGTCCCTGGATAGGTGGCTACACCTTC CAWSVPLGRSPWIGGYTF
- TRBJ2-2 - TRBV6-1 TGTGCCAGCAGTCCTGACTTGGCCGGGGAGCTGTTTTTT CASSPDLAGELFF
- TRBJ2-1 few TRBV4-3 TGCGCCAGCAGCCAGATGCTTAACTATGAGCAGTTCTTC CASSQMLNYEQFF
TRBD1 TRBJ2-4 many TRBV27 TGTGCCAGCAGCCCCGGGACAGTGACTCCTCTAGCCAAAAACATTCAGTACTTC CASSPGTVTPLAKNIQYF
TRBD2 TRBJ2-1 few TRBV9 TGTGCCAGCAGCGTAGAGGGACGGGAGGGGAGTGAGCAGTTCTTC CASSVEGREGSEQFF
TRBD2 TRBJ2-3 - TRBV7-3 TGTGCCAGCAGCTTAACACGGGAGGGCCCAGATACGCAGTATTTT CASSLTREGPDTQYF
- TRBJ2-3 many TRBV12-3/TRBV12-4 TGTGCCAGCACTCCCGGGGGCGGGGTATCGTCAGATACGCAGTATTTT CASTPGGGVSSDTQYF
TRBD1 TRBJ1-2 few TRBV5-4 TGTGCCAGCAGCTACAACAGGGGGAACTATGGCTACACCTTC CASSYNRGNYGYTF
TRBD1 TRBJ1-6 - TRBV6-5 TGTGCCTCCGGGACAGGGGTATCACCCCTCCACTTT CASGTGVSPLHF
- TRBJ1-6 few TRBV4-3 TGCGCCAGCAGCCAAGGACTTGCCCTGACAAGGGGATCACCCCTCCACTTT CASSQGLALTRGSPLHF
- TRBJ1-1 few TRBV5-6 TGTGCCAGCAGCTTCCAAGGTGAGAACACTGAAGCTTTCTTT CASSFQGENTEAFF
TRBD2 TRBJ2-7 - TRBV27 TGTGCCAGCAGTCCTCTGACTAGCGGGGCTTTCCTAGAGGAGCAGTACTTC CASSPLTSGAFLEEQYF
- TRBJ2-1 few TRBV11-2 TGTGCCAGCAGCTTAGAGCGCGAGCAGTTCTTC CASSLEREQFF
TRBD1 TRBJ1-1 - TRBV6-2/TRBV6-3 TGTGCCACACACAACCCCCCGGGGACAGGGGTGACTGAAGCTTTCTTT CATHNPPGTGVTEAFF
TRBD2 TRBJ2-3 - TRBV7-9 TGTGCCAGCAGCTCCTATGACAAGCGGGAATCCTCTGATACGCAGTATTTT CASSSYDKRESSDTQYF
TRBD2 TRBJ2-7 few TRBV7-2 TGTGCCAGCAGCTCTCTAGCGGGAGGCGCCTACGAGCAGTACTTC CASSSLAGGAYEQYF